This T cell receptor (beta chain) derives from a study of blood T cell repertoires in COVID-19. In the study overall: COVID-19 samples collected from the United States, Italy and Spain covered acute and convalescent phases. T cells, B-cell-depleted T cells, or PBMCs supplied cDNA or gDNA.

As handled by the study authors: Amplification of reference gene primers was used by the study to estimate nucleated cell counts. Method: immunoSEQ multiplex PCR; TCRdb's copy keeps in-frame clones and lacks some. V and J calls and clone size are those listed in that table; D and trimming were worked out from the DNA. The table has just under 350,000 clones, 90% to 95% seen once. CDR1 SNHLY and CDR2 FYNNEI come from the germline V gene. V lost 7 bases, J lost 2 bases, and 11 bases lay in between. The CDR3 is 13 residues long. Sequencing was performed on peripheral blood. This receptor was obtained from a woman in her late teens or twenties who had recovered from COVID-19. J is TRBJ2-5 and V is TRBV2; tentatively, D is TRBD1 (5 bases). CDR3 nucleotide sequence: TGTGCCAGCATCACCCCAGGGCAAGAGACCCAGTACTTC. This gives the protein CASITPGQETQYF.